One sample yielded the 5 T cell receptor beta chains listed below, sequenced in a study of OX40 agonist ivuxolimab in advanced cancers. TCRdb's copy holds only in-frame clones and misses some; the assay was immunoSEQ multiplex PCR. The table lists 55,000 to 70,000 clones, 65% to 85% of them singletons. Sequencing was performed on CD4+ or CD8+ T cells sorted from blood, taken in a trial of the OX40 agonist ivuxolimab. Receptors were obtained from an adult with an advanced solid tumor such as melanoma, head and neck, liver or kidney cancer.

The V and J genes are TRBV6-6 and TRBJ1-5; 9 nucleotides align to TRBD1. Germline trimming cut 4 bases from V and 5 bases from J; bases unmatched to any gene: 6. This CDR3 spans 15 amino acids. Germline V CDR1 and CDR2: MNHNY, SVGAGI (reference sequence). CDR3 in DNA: TGTGCCAGCAGTTGGGGACAGGGTAATGATCAGCCCCAGCATTTT. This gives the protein CASSWGQGNDQPQHF.

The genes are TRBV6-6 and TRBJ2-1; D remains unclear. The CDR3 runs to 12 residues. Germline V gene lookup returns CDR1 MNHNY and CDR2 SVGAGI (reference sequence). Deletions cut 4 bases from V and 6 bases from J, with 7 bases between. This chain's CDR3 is CASSSYGNEQFF. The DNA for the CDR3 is TGTGCCAGCAGTTCTTATGGCAATGAGCAGTTCTTC.

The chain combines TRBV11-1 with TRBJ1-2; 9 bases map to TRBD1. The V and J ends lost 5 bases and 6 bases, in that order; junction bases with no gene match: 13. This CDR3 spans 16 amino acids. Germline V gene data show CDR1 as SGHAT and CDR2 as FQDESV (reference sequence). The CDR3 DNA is TGTGCCAGCAGCGAAACCGGGACAGGGTCACCCGATGGCTACACCTTC. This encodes CASSETGTGSPDGYTF.

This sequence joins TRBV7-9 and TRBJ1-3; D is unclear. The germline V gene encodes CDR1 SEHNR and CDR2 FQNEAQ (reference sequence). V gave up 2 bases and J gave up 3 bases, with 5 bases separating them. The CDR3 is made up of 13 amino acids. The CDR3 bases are TGTGCCAGCAGCTTAAATTTTGGAAACACCATATATTTT. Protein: CASSLNFGNTIYF.

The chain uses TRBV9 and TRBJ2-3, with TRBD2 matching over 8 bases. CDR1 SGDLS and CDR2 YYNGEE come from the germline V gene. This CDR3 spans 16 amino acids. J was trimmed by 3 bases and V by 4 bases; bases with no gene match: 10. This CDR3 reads CASSYGGSGRTDTQYF. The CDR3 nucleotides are TGTGCCAGCAGCTACGGGGGGAGCGGGAGAACAGATACGCAGTATTTT.